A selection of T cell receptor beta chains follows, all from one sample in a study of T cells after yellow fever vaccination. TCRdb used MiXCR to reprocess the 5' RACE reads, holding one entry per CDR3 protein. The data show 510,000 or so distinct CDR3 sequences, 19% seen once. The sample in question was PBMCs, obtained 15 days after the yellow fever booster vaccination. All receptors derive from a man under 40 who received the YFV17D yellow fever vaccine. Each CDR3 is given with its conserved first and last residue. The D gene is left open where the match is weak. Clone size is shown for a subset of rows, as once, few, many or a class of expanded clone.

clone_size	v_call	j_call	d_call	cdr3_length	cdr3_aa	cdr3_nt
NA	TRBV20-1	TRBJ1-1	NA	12	CSAANQNTEAFF	TGCAGTGCCGCCAATCAGAACACTGAAGCTTTCTTT
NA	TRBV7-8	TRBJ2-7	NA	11	CASSLAVQQYF	TGTGCCAGCAGCTTAGCTGTGCAGCAGTACTTC
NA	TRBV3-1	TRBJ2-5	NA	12	CASSPPFGTQYF	TGTGCCAGCAGCCCCCCCTTCGGGACCCAGTACTTC
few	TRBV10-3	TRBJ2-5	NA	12	CAISESGETQYF	TGTGCCATCAGTGAATCGGGGGAGACCCAGTACTTC
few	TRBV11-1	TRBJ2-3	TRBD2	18	CASRQPPSGITGTDTQYF	TGTGCCAGCAGGCAACCCCCCAGCGGGATCACGGGAACAGATACGCAGTATTTT
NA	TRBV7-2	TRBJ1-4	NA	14	CASSLPGRGEKLFF	TGTGCCAGCAGCTTACCGGGAAGAGGCGAAAAACTGTTTTTT
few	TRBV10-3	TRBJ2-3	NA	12	CAISDDLLKQYF	TGTGCCATCAGTGATGACCTCCTGAAGCAGTATTTT
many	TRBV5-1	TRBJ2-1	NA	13	CASSSYSYNEQFF	TGCGCCAGCAGCTCTTACTCCTACAATGAGCAGTTCTTC
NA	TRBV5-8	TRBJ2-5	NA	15	CASSSGTLVQETQYF	TGTGCCAGCAGCAGCGGGACACTAGTCCAAGAGACCCAGTACTTC
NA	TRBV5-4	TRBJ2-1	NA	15	CASFGRGLGANEQFF	TGTGCCAGCTTTGGGCGCGGGTTAGGGGCCAATGAGCAGTTCTTC
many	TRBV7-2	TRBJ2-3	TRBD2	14	CASSLGGSADTQYF	TGTGCCAGCAGCTTAGGCGGGAGCGCAGATACGCAGTATTTT
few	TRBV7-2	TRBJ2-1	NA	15	CASSLGPDPENEQFF	TGTGCCAGCAGCCTTGGACCAGACCCTGAAAATGAGCAGTTCTTC
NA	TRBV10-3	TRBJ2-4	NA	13	CATGGLAKNIQYF	TGTGCCACCGGGGGTCTAGCCAAAAACATTCAGTACTTC
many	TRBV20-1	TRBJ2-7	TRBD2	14	CSATLAGVGYEQYF	TGCAGTGCTACATTAGCGGGAGTGGGTTACGAGCAGTACTTC
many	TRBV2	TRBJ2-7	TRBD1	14	CASRPGQGAGEQYF	TGTGCCAGCAGGCCAGGACAGGGAGCCGGCGAGCAGTACTTC
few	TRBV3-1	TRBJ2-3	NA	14	CASSLRKGTDTQYF	TGTGCCAGCAGCCTAAGAAAAGGTACAGATACGCAGTATTTT
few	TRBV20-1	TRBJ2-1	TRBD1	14	CSAGAGQGRNEQFF	TGCAGTGCTGGGGCGGGACAGGGCCGCAATGAGCAGTTCTTC
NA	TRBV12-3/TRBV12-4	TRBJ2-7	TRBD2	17	CASSLTTSSGRAYEQYF	TGTGCCAGCAGTTTGACCACCTCTAGCGGGAGGGCGTACGAGCAGTACTTC
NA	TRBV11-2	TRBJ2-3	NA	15	CASSFFTPLTDTQYF	TGTGCCAGCAGCTTTTTTACACCTCTCACAGATACGCAGTATTTT
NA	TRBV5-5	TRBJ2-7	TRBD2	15	CASSFSAGSGDEQYF	TGTGCCAGCAGCTTCTCAGCGGGATCTGGGGACGAGCAGTACTTC
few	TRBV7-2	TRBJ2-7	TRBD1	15	CASSSDRAISYEQYF	TGTGCCAGCAGCTCGGACAGGGCGATATCCTACGAGCAGTACTTC
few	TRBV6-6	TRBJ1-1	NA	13	CASSYEQNTEAFF	TGTGCCAGCAGTTACGAGCAGAACACTGAAGCTTTCTTT
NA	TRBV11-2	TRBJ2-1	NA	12	CASSPMGDEQFF	TGTGCCAGCAGCCCGATGGGGGATGAGCAGTTCTTC
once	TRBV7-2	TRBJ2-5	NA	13	CASSLSWEETQYF	TGTGCCAGCAGCTTAAGTTGGGAGGAGACCCAGTACTTC
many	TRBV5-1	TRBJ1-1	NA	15	CASSPLDVLNTEAFF	TGCGCCAGCAGCCCTCTTGACGTTCTGAACACTGAAGCTTTCTTT
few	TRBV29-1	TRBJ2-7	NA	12	CSVVDNSYEQYF	TGCAGCGTTGTTGACAACTCCTACGAGCAGTACTTC
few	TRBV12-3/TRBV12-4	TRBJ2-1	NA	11	CASSSRFEQFF	TGTGCCAGCAGTTCCCGTTTTGAGCAGTTCTTC
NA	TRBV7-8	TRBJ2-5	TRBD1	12	CASGTVQETQYF	TGTGCCAGCGGGACAGTACAAGAGACCCAGTACTTC
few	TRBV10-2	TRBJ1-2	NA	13	CASSVGPTTGYTF	TGCGCCAGCAGTGTCGGACCTACTACGGGCTACACCTTC
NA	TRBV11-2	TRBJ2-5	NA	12	CASSLVGQTGDF	TGTGCCAGCAGCTTAGTAGGTCAGACAGGAGACTTC
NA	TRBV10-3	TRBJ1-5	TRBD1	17	CAISAGQGVYSNQPQHF	TGTGCCATCAGTGCGGGACAGGGCGTCTATAGCAATCAGCCCCAGCATTTT
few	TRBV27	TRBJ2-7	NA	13	CASSYPGADEQYF	TGTGCCAGCAGTTACCCGGGCGCCGACGAGCAGTACTTC
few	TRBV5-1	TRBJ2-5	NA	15	CASSSTGGGTKTQYF	TGCGCCAGCAGCTCAACAGGGGGGGGGACAAAGACCCAGTACTTC
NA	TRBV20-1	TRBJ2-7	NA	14	CSARGSLASYEQYF	TGCAGTGCTAGAGGGTCGCTAGCGTCCTACGAGCAGTACTTC
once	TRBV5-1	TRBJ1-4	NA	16	CAPQNPRLPTNEKLFF	TGCGCCCCCCAAAATCCCAGACTCCCAACTAATGAAAAACTGTTTTTT
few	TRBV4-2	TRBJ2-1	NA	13	CASSQERVGEQFF	TGTGCCAGCAGCCAAGAGCGGGTGGGTGAGCAGTTCTTC
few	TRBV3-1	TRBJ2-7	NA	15	CASSQDGTYSYEQYF	TGTGCCAGCAGCCAAGACGGGACGTACTCCTACGAGCAGTACTTC
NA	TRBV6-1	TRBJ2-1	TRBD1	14	CASRLLTGTDEQFF	TGTGCCAGCCGTCTCCTGACAGGGACGGATGAGCAGTTCTTC
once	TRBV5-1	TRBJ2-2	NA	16	CASRIPTGINTGELFF	TGCGCCAGCCGGATCCCTACGGGGATTAACACCGGGGAGCTGTTTTTT
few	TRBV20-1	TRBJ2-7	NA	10	CSARTEEQYF	TGCAGTGCTCGGACGGAGGAGCAGTACTTC
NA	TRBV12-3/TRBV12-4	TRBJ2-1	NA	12	CASTSSYNEQFF	TGTGCCAGCACGAGCTCCTACAATGAGCAGTTCTTC